This is a list of T cell receptor beta chains from one sample in a study of T cells expressing NK-cell markers. Following a re-call of the 5' RACE reads, TCRdb has one entry per CDR3 protein and lacks DNA. Its listing shows over 120,000 distinct CDR3 sequences. Sequencing input: blood T cells: a sorted CD56 or NKG2C T cell subset, CD4+ or CD8+ T cells, or bulk PBMC T cells (not recorded which). Receptors were obtained from a man younger than 35 in good health. The CDR3 runs from the conserved cysteine through the conserved F or W. Some rows have no size entry. The others give once, few or many, or a class for an expanded clone.

abundance: -; j_gene: TRBJ2-3; v_gene: TRBV7-6; len: 18; CDR3aa: CASRPLAGGRKSTDTQYF
abundance: -; j_gene: TRBJ2-4; v_gene: TRBV27; len: 14; CDR3aa: CASTPSARKNIQYF
abundance: -; j_gene: TRBJ2-1; v_gene: TRBV5-1; len: 13; CDR3aa: CASSLEGPAGHFF
abundance: -; j_gene: TRBJ1-3; v_gene: TRBV21-1; len: 20; CDR3aa: CASSSRDRGIPRPSGNTIYF
abundance: -; j_gene: TRBJ1-5; v_gene: TRBV7-8; len: 16; CDR3aa: CASSPLQGDPDQPQHF
abundance: -; j_gene: TRBJ2-1; v_gene: TRBV11-2; len: 15; CDR3aa: CASSTRTARGNEQFF
abundance: -; j_gene: TRBJ2-3; v_gene: TRBV20-1; len: 16; CDR3aa: CSARDFGSAGTDTQYF
abundance: -; j_gene: TRBJ2-2; v_gene: TRBV27; len: 15; CDR3aa: CASSLTGWNTGELFF
abundance: -; j_gene: TRBJ2-7; v_gene: TRBV5-1; len: 14; CDR3aa: CASSLLLYNDEQYF
abundance: -; j_gene: TRBJ2-5; v_gene: TRBV4-2; len: 17; CDR3aa: CASSQEYRDRVGETQYF
abundance: -; j_gene: TRBJ2-7; v_gene: TRBV2; len: 12; CDR3aa: CASSVGAYEQYF
abundance: -; j_gene: TRBJ2-3; v_gene: TRBV6-1; len: 17; CDR3aa: CASSAPTTSDYTDTQYF
abundance: -; j_gene: TRBJ1-4; v_gene: TRBV15; len: 15; CDR3aa: CATSNGGGTNEKLFF
abundance: -; j_gene: TRBJ2-1; v_gene: TRBV30; len: 12; CDR3aa: CAWSDDRVGQFF
abundance: -; j_gene: TRBJ2-5; v_gene: TRBV29-1; len: 14; CDR3aa: CSGLSEVGEETQYF
abundance: -; j_gene: TRBJ1-1; v_gene: TRBV11-2; len: 13; CDR3aa: CATSGQGPTEAFF
abundance: -; j_gene: TRBJ2-1; v_gene: TRBV6-2/TRBV6-3; len: 15; CDR3aa: CASSSSGAPYNEQFF
abundance: -; j_gene: TRBJ2-7; v_gene: TRBV15; len: 15; CDR3aa: CATSRDRTSGSEQYF
abundance: -; j_gene: TRBJ1-2; v_gene: TRBV12-3/TRBV12-4; len: 12; CDR3aa: CASSLSGSGYTF
abundance: -; j_gene: TRBJ1-2; v_gene: TRBV2; len: 11; CDR3aa: CASSEPYGYTF
abundance: -; j_gene: TRBJ2-5; v_gene: TRBV21-1; len: 17; CDR3aa: CASSATEGLDRKETQYF
abundance: -; j_gene: TRBJ2-1; v_gene: TRBV4-1; len: 14; CDR3aa: CASSQRNRGDEQFF
abundance: -; j_gene: TRBJ2-2; v_gene: TRBV15; len: 13; CDR3aa: CATSNRGDGELFF
abundance: -; j_gene: TRBJ2-1; v_gene: TRBV10-3; len: 18; CDR3aa: CAINRETSGFPHYNEQFF
abundance: -; j_gene: TRBJ2-1; v_gene: TRBV3-1; len: 13; CDR3aa: CASRASSYNEQFF
abundance: -; j_gene: TRBJ2-3; v_gene: TRBV25-1; len: 18; CDR3aa: CASGTPKTRDTSTDTQYF
abundance: -; j_gene: TRBJ1-5; v_gene: TRBV6-5; len: 15; CDR3aa: CASSYSQGAHQPQHF
abundance: -; j_gene: TRBJ2-1; v_gene: TRBV6-5; len: 16; CDR3aa: CASSPGSGRLHNEQFF
abundance: -; j_gene: TRBJ2-7; v_gene: TRBV7-6; len: 13; CDR3aa: CASSLGPGGEQYF
abundance: -; j_gene: TRBJ2-1; v_gene: TRBV7-3; len: 16; CDR3aa: CASSSTSDTLYNEQFF
abundance: -; j_gene: TRBJ2-1; v_gene: TRBV6-1; len: 14; CDR3aa: CASSAGQTYNEQFF
abundance: -; j_gene: TRBJ2-7; v_gene: TRBV28; len: 12; CDR3aa: CASSLGNYEQYF
abundance: -; j_gene: TRBJ2-1; v_gene: TRBV2; len: 16; CDR3aa: CASSDFSGAPYNEQFF
abundance: medium-sized; j_gene: TRBJ1-1; v_gene: TRBV19; len: 13; CDR3aa: CASSIGQNTEAFF
abundance: -; j_gene: TRBJ2-7; v_gene: TRBV6-6; len: 12; CDR3aa: CASSYEGGEQYF
abundance: -; j_gene: TRBJ2-1; v_gene: TRBV7-8; len: 16; CDR3aa: CASSLGPSGSPNEQFF
abundance: -; j_gene: TRBJ2-3; v_gene: TRBV4-3; len: 17; CDR3aa: CASSQDRAGGPTDTQYF
abundance: -; j_gene: TRBJ1-5; v_gene: TRBV12-3/TRBV12-4; len: 14; CDR3aa: CASKQGYGNQPQHF
abundance: -; j_gene: TRBJ2-1; v_gene: TRBV5-1; len: 15; CDR3aa: CASSLELVARNEQFF
abundance: -; j_gene: TRBJ1-2; v_gene: TRBV29-1; len: 12; CDR3aa: CSVETARDGYTF
abundance: -; j_gene: TRBJ2-3; v_gene: TRBV7-2; len: 14; CDR3aa: CASSSRGRPDTQYF
abundance: -; j_gene: TRBJ2-3; v_gene: TRBV6-1; len: 19; CDR3aa: CASSGAIPWGHGGTDTQYF
abundance: -; j_gene: TRBJ2-1; v_gene: TRBV29-1; len: 13; CDR3aa: CSVGYGTDNEQFF
abundance: -; j_gene: TRBJ1-1; v_gene: TRBV25-1; len: 15; CDR3aa: CASSEWEGVNTEAFF
abundance: -; j_gene: TRBJ2-1; v_gene: TRBV9; len: 18; CDR3aa: CASSVGGRLAGPGNEQFF
abundance: -; j_gene: TRBJ1-4; v_gene: TRBV12-3/TRBV12-4; len: 16; CDR3aa: CASSLVTGISREKLFF
abundance: -; j_gene: TRBJ2-5; v_gene: TRBV4-1; len: 15; CDR3aa: CASSLVRDRQETQYF
abundance: -; j_gene: TRBJ2-2; v_gene: TRBV7-7; len: 14; CDR3aa: CASSPGLGAGELFF
abundance: -; j_gene: TRBJ2-1; v_gene: TRBV5-4; len: 13; CDR3aa: CASSSPDEVEQFF
abundance: -; j_gene: TRBJ1-4; v_gene: TRBV30; len: 15; CDR3aa: CAWSVAGGSNEKLFF
abundance: -; j_gene: TRBJ1-1; v_gene: TRBV9; len: 16; CDR3aa: CASSVESGTPNTEAFF
abundance: -; j_gene: TRBJ2-5; v_gene: TRBV12-3/TRBV12-4; len: 13; CDR3aa: CASRAGGSETQYF
abundance: -; j_gene: TRBJ2-3; v_gene: TRBV7-9; len: 11; CDR3aa: CASSLAGGQYF